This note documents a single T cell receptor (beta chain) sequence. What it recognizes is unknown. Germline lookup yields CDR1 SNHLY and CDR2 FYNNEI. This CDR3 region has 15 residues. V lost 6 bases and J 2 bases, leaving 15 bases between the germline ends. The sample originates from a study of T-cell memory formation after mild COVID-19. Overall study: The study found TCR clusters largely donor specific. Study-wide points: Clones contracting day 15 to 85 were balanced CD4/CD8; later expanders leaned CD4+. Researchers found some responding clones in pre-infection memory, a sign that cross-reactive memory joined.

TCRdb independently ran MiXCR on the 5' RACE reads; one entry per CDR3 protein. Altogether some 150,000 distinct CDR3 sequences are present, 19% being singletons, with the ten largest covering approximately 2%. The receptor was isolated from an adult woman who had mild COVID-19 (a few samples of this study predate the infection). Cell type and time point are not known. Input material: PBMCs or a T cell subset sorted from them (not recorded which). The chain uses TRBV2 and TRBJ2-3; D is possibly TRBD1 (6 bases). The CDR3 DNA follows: TGTGCCAGCAGACGCACGACAGGTTCCACAGATACGCAGTATTTT. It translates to CASRRTTGSTDTQYF.